Below, 28 T cell receptor beta chains from the same sample are listed, as sequenced in a study of shared clonotypes between healthy human individuals. As defined, naive CD8 cells were CD45RO-negative and positively selected for CCR7, with terminally differentiated effector memory CD45RA+ cells excluded. This table comes from immunoSEQ multiplex PCR, and its TCRdb copy is limited to in-frame clones, with some not included. The table lists about 1,900,000 clones, 85% to 95% of them singletons. The sequenced material came from naive CD8+ T cells sorted from blood. The receptors were gathered from a man between 18 and 29 years old in good health.

Note on this clone: Other DNA sequences of this sample code for an identical CDR3. V gene TRBV29-1 combines with J gene TRBJ2-7; maybe TRBD2 (6 bases). The length of the CDR3 is 13 residues. V gave up 4 bases and J gave up 1 base, with 11 bases separating them. CDR1 and CDR2 (germline): SQVTM, ANQGSEA. CDR3 protein: CSVVGGNSYEQYF. CDR3 sequence (DNA): TGCAGCGTTGTTGGCGGGAATTCCTACGAGCAGTACTTC.

This chain connects TRBV5-6 to TRBJ2-1; 8 bases map to TRBD2. Germline CDR1 reads SGHDT; CDR2 reads YYEEEE. The CDR3 extends over 16 amino acids. J lost 3 bases, V lost 4 bases, and 9 bases had no gene match. The CDR3 coding sequence is TGTGCCAGCAGCCCCTCCGGGACTAGTCACTACAATGAGCAGTTCTTC. It translates to CASSPSGTSHYNEQFF.

The chain recombines TRBV7-2 with TRBJ2-7, with a possible D match to TRBD2 (5 bases). CDR3 length: 13 amino acids. In germline, CDR1 is SGHTA, CDR2 FQGNSA. V was pared by 4 bases and J by 0 bases, with 7 bases between. CDR3 coding DNA: TGTGCCAGCAGCTACGGGATCTCCTACGAGCAGTACTTC. Amino acid sequence: CASSYGISYEQYF. The full variable domain, in which reference TRBV7-2 and TRBJ2-7 provide the parts outside the CDR3, is GAGVSQSPSNKVTEKGKDVELRCDPISGHTALYWYRQSLGQGLEFLIYFQGNSAPDKSGLPSDRFSAERTGGSVSTLTIQRTQQEDSAVYLCASSYGISYEQYFGPGTRLTVT.

The chain joins TRBV30 to TRBJ1-2; D uncertain. Germline V gene data show CDR1 as GTSNPN and CDR2 as SVGIG (reference sequence). The CDR3 extends over 14 amino acids. Trimming took off 2 bases at V and 6 bases at J, with 16 bases between the two ends. The CDR3 DNA reads as TGTGCCTGGAGTTTAGTTTACTTGGCTGATGGCTACACCTTC. This sequence encodes CAWSLVYLADGYTF.

CDR3 amino acids: CASSSGLAGHYNEQFF. In nucleotides, the CDR3 is TGTGCCAGCAGTTCGGGACTAGCGGGTCACTACAATGAGCAGTTCTTC. The V and J genes are TRBV5-6 and TRBJ2-1, with TRBD2 matching over 12 bases. Germline V gene data show CDR1 as SGHDT and CDR2 as YYEEEE. Trimming removed 5 bases from V and 3 bases from J; junction bases left unmatched: 6. The CDR3 consists of 16 residues. The variable domain in full, completed from reference TRBV5-6 and TRBJ2-1, reads DAGVTQSPTHLIKTRGQQVTLRCSPKSGHDTVSWYQQALGQGPQFIFQYYEEEERQRGNFPDRFSGHQFPNYSSELNVNALLLGDSALYLCASSSGLAGHYNEQFFGPGTRLTVL.

The gene calls are TRBV28 and TRBJ2-3; the D is unclear. CDR3 length equals 12 residues. The V end lost 5 bases, the J end lost 5 bases, and 8 bases lay between the germline ends. Per germline, CDR1 MDHEN and CDR2 SYDVKM. The CDR3 sequence is CASSTMVDTQYF. The CDR3 DNA reads TGTGCCAGCAGTACCATGGTAGATACGCAGTATTTT.

The V call is TRBV15, the J call TRBJ1-4; TRBD1 is a possible D gene (5 bases). The V end was cut by 3 bases, the J end by 0 bases, with 11 bases between. The CDR3 loop spans 16 amino acids. Germline V gives CDR1 LNHNV, CDR2 YYDKDF (reference sequence). CDR3 nucleotides: TGTGCCACCAGCAGGATTAAGGGGCCAACTAATGAAAAACTGTTTTTT. Its translation is CATSRIKGPTNEKLFF. The variable domain in full, completed from reference TRBV15 and TRBJ1-4, reads DAMVIQNPRYQVTQFGKPVTLSCSQTLNHNVMYWYQQKSSQAPKLLFHYYDKDFNNEADTPDNFQSRRPNTSFCFLDIRSPGLGDTAMYLCATSRIKGPTNEKLFFGSGTQLSVL.

The chain employs TRBV7-9 and TRBJ2-7; TRBD2 matches at 8 bases. CDR3 size: 15 residues. Germline CDR1 SEHNR, CDR2 FQNEAQ (reference sequence). V was clipped by 6 bases and J by 6 bases; unmatched bases: 13. The CDR3: CASRPSLAGGGEQYF. For the CDR3, the DNA is TGTGCCAGCAGACCTTCTCTGGCGGGAGGTGGCGAGCAGTACTTC.

The chain combines TRBV28 with TRBJ1-3; D perhaps matches TRBD1 (5 bases). The CDR3 runs to 16 residues. Per the germline V gene, CDR1 is MDHEN and CDR2 is SYDVKM. Trimming stripped 7 bases from V and 0 bases from J, with 16 bases between. CDR3 protein: CASNREGLSSGNTIYF. The CDR3 DNA sequence: TGTGCCAGCAACAGAGAGGGACTGAGCTCTGGAAACACCATATATTTT.

In DNA form, the CDR3 reads TGTGCCAGCAGTTACGCGGCAGACCTTGATCAGTACTTC. This sequence encodes CASSYAADLDQYF. The chain couples TRBV6-5 to TRBJ2-7, with D uncertain. V lost 2 bases and J 10 bases, leaving 15 bases between the germline ends. This CDR3 is built from 13 residues. Germline V gene sequence: CDR1 MNHEY, CDR2 SVGAGI.

The CDR3 here is CASSLEGLDTQYF. The DNA of the CDR3 is TGTGCCAGCAGCTTGGAAGGGTTAGATACGCAGTATTTT. The J gene is TRBJ2-3, the V gene TRBV5-8; D not certain. The V gene's germline CDR1 is SGHTS and CDR2 YDEGEE. This CDR3 comprises 13 residues. V shed 0 bases and J shed 5 bases, with 7 bases lying between them.

The chain links TRBV27 to TRBJ2-1; no definite D call. The length of the CDR3 is 13 residues. V lost 1 base, J lost 2 bases, and 3 bases lay in between. Germline CDR1 MNHEY, CDR2 SMNVEV (reference sequence). For the CDR3, the DNA is TGTGCCAGCAGTTTATACGCCTACAATGAGCAGTTCTTC. Translating gives CASSLYAYNEQFF.

The chain joins TRBV7-9 to TRBJ2-2; 9 bases map to TRBD1. Trimming cost V 4 bases and J 2 bases; bases outside gene matches: 5. The CDR3 is 16 amino acids. The V gene's germline CDR1 is SEHNR and CDR2 FQNEAQ (reference sequence). CDR3: CASSSPGQGNTGELFF. The CDR3 DNA is TGTGCCAGCAGCTCCCCGGGACAGGGCAACACCGGGGAGCTGTTTTTT.

The chain couples TRBV29-1 to TRBJ1-2; D is undetermined. The germline V gene encodes CDR1 SQVTM and CDR2 ANQGSEA. This CDR3 has 11 amino acids. V dropped 5 bases and J dropped 2 bases, with 6 bases sitting between them. CDR3: CSVRANYGYTF. The CDR3 nucleotides are TGCAGCGTTAGGGCAAACTATGGCTACACCTTC.

The chain employs TRBV5-6 and TRBJ1-2; 10 bases are shared with TRBD1. Germline CDR1 reads SGHDT; CDR2 reads YYEEEE. The junction had 10 bases not matched to a gene; V was cut back by 4 bases and J by 7 bases. This CDR3 region has 15 residues. The CDR3 nucleotides are TGTGCCAGCAGCCCAGAGTCGGGGACAGGGGTTGGCTACACCTTC. Amino acids: CASSPESGTGVGYTF.

The rearrangement uses TRBV12-5 and TRBJ1-4; 9 bases match TRBD1. V trimming: 1 base; J trimming: 8 bases; junction bases outside the gene matches: 5. Germline CDR1 is LGHNT and CDR2 is FRNRAP. The CDR3 runs to 15 residues. CDR3 residues: CASGLAGTGLEKLFF. As DNA, the CDR3 is TGTGCTAGTGGTTTGGCCGGGACAGGGTTAGAAAAACTGTTTTTT.

The CDR3 protein is CASSPEGMPEQFF. The CDR3 region has the DNA TGTGCCAGCAGCCCAGAAGGAATGCCGGAGCAGTTCTTC. The chain couples TRBV7-9 to TRBJ2-1; D remains ambiguous. This CDR3 is 13 amino acids long. From germline, CDR1 is SEHNR and CDR2 FQNEAQ (reference sequence). V was shortened by 5 bases and J by 10 bases, with 15 bases between the two germline ends.

The gene calls are TRBV30 and TRBJ1-1; D may be TRBD1 (6 bases). The CDR3 sequence is 13 residues long. V was clipped by 2 bases and J by 5 bases, with 12 bases between them. Germline values: CDR1 GTSNPN, CDR2 SVGIG (reference sequence). CDR3 in DNA: TGTGCCTGGAGTTCACAGGGAGGGACTGAAGCTTTCTTT. This codes for CAWSSQGGTEAFF.

This sequence joins TRBV19 and TRBJ2-1; 8 bases line up with TRBD2. Germline V gene lookup returns CDR1 LNHDA and CDR2 SQIVND (reference sequence). CDR3 length equals 13 residues. V lost 7 bases to trimming and J lost 7 bases; unmatched junction nucleotides: 6. The CDR3 DNA follows: TGTGCCAGTACTTCCGGGGGGGCAAATGAGCAGTTCTTC. It is translated as CASTSGGANEQFF.

The chain uses TRBV9 and TRBJ2-3; D remains ambiguous. This CDR3 is built from 13 residues. Germline CDR1 reads SGDLS; CDR2 reads YYNGEE. Trimming cost V 3 bases and J 0 bases, with 5 bases left between them. CDR3 bases: TGTGCCAGCAGCGGACTCAGCACAGATACGCAGTATTTT. Protein sequence: CASSGLSTDTQYF.

This chain uses TRBV4-3 with TRBJ2-7; D not certain. Trimming removed 1 base at V and 3 bases at J, with 16 bases between. Germline values: CDR1 LGHNA, CDR2 YSLEER. CDR3 length: 16 residues. The CDR3 sequence is CASSQAHSQIYYEQYF. CDR3 DNA: TGCGCCAGCAGCCAAGCACACAGTCAGATTTACTACGAGCAGTACTTC.

The J gene is TRBJ2-5, the V gene TRBV15; 9 nucleotides match TRBD1. V lost 1 base to trimming and J lost 5 bases; unmatched junction nucleotides: 2. Per germline, CDR1 LNHNV and CDR2 YYDKDF (reference sequence). The CDR3 runs to 14 residues. DNA for the CDR3: TGTGCCACCAGCAGAGGAGACAGGGGGGAGACCCAGTACTTC. Translated: CATSRGDRGETQYF.

The chain employs TRBV4-3 and TRBJ2-2, with TRBD2 as a possible D gene (6 bases). Germline lookup yields CDR1 LGHNA and CDR2 YSLEER. V lost 0 bases and J lost 0, with 14 bases in between. The CDR3 loop spans 18 amino acids. This CDR3 reads CASSQEPNGGTNTGELFF. The CDR3, as DNA: TGCGCCAGCAGCCAAGAGCCGAACGGCGGGACGAACACCGGGGAGCTGTTTTTT.

The chain combines TRBV27 with TRBJ2-7; TRBD1 agrees at 7 bases. The trim removed 0 bases at V and 3 bases at J, leaving 8 bases unmatched. The CDR3 loop spans 16 amino acids. Germline CDR1 is MNHEY and CDR2 is SMNVEV (reference sequence). Here the CDR3 DNA reads TGTGCCAGCAGTTTATCGCTCGCGACAGGGTTCTACGAGCAGTACTTC. As protein: CASSLSLATGFYEQYF.

The genes are TRBV4-1 and TRBJ2-7; D gene ambiguous. Looked up from germline, CDR1 is MGHRA and CDR2 is YSYEKL. This CDR3 has 14 amino acids. V lost 4 bases and J 2 bases, leaving 12 bases between the germline ends. The CDR3 coding sequence is TGCGCCAGCAGCCCCGGAGCAGACACCTACGAGCAGTACTTC. Translation gives CASSPGADTYEQYF.

The rearrangement uses TRBV29-1 and TRBJ2-3, with D perhaps TRBD1 (5 bases). In germline, CDR1 is SQVTM, CDR2 ANQGSEA. V was pared by 4 bases and J by 5 bases, with 22 bases between. The CDR3 loop spans 16 amino acids. CDR3 nucleotide sequence: TGCAGCGTTGCCGGGCAGGCAGAACAAGGGGAAGATACGCAGTATTTT. It yields the protein CSVAGQAEQGEDTQYF.

As for this clone: The same CDR3 is also encoded by other DNA sequences in this sample. The J gene is TRBJ2-5, the V gene TRBV5-1; 7 nucleotides match TRBD1. There are 14 residues in the CDR3. J was trimmed by 2 bases and V by 3 bases; bases with no gene match: 4. From germline, CDR1 is SGHRS and CDR2 YFSETQ. Here the CDR3 reads CASSSMGQQETQYF. CDR3 DNA sequence: TGCGCCAGCAGCTCAATGGGACAGCAAGAGACCCAGTACTTC. Looking up the rest from reference TRBV5-1 and TRBJ2-5 gives the full variable domain: KAGVTQTPRYLIKTRGQQVTLSCSPISGHRSVSWYQQTPGQGLQFLFEYFSETQRNKGNFPGRFSGRQFSNSRSEMNVSTLELGDSALYLCASSSMGQQETQYFGPGTRLLVL.

The V and J genes are TRBV13 and TRBJ2-7; TRBD1 or TRBD2 may be the D gene (5 bases each). Trimming left V 5 bases short and J 3 bases short, with 11 bases between. The CDR3 totals 13 residues. CDR1 is PRHDT and CDR2 is FYEKMQ in the germline V gene (reference sequence). CDR3 DNA sequence: TGTGCCAGCAGCCAGGGACGGAGCTACGAGCAGTACTTC. This translates into CASSQGRSYEQYF.